This TCR beta chain was identified during a study of blood T cell repertoires in COVID-19. Sequencing was performed with immunoSEQ multiplex PCR; in TCRdb, only in-frame clones are kept and a portion is missing. The sample yields 220,000 or so clones, less than 90% seen once. CDR1 and CDR2 (germline): SEHNR, FQNEAQ (reference sequence). The CDR3 spans 13 residues. With 4 bases removed from V and 0 bases from J, the gap between germline ends came to 6 bases. V and J are TRBV7-9 and TRBJ2-5; D might be TRBD1 (5 bases). The sequenced sample consisted of peripheral blood. The TCR was taken from a young man with active or convalescent COVID-19. Here the CDR3 DNA reads TGTGCCAGCAGCTCGGACAACCAAGAGACCCAGTACTTC. Amino acid sequence: CASSSDNQETQYF.